These 15 T cell receptor beta chains were sequenced from one sample in a study of cytomegalovirus exposure and HLA in healthy donors (dated by TCRdb to about 2017). The library relied on the immunoSEQ multiplex PCR assay. For the multiplex PCR, a mixture combining 60 forward primers for TCR Vbeta segments and 13 reverse primers for TCR Jbeta segments was used. Not all clones reach the TCRdb copy of this immuneACCESS table, which keeps in-frame sequences only. Checked studies attribute under half of the gap to unresolved V genes and leave the rest unexplained. The sample table shows more than 150,000 clones, and around 85% are seen once. The ten largest clonotypes hold approximately 6.3% of the sample. The source material was PBMCs. These receptors all come from a man aged 40-49 years in good health and CMV-seropositive.

In nucleotides, the CDR3 is TGTGCCAGCAGTCAAAGGGAGTGGGCCATTAACAATGAGCAGTTCTTC. Its protein product is CASSQREWAINNEQFF. V gene TRBV2 combines with J gene TRBJ2-1, with a weak D call TRBD2 (5 bases). The CDR3 is 16 amino acids. V lost 5 bases to trimming and J lost 5 bases, with 19 bases between them. Germline CDR1 and CDR2: SNHLY and FYNNEI.

The genes are TRBV4-3 and TRBJ2-2; D possibly corresponds to TRBD2 (7 bases). Germline V gene lookup returns CDR1 LGHNA and CDR2 YSLEER. This CDR3 spans 20 amino acids. Trimming left V 0 bases short and J 1 base short, with 21 bases between. This CDR3 is CASSQDHYPAGAMNTGELFF. CDR3 nucleotide sequence: TGCGCCAGCAGCCAAGATCATTATCCGGCGGGGGCCATGAACACCGGGGAGCTGTTTTTT.

This clone was seen a handful of times. The rearrangement joins TRBV5-1 to TRBJ2-2; 12 bases match TRBD1. The CDR3 is 15 residues long. Germline V gives CDR1 SGHRS, CDR2 YFSETQ. The V and J ends lost 5 bases and 6 bases, in that order; junction bases with no gene match: 5. CDR3 residues: CASSMGQGAAGELFF. CDR3 in DNA: TGCGCCAGCAGTATGGGACAGGGGGCGGCCGGGGAGCTGTTTTTT.

The chain links TRBV14 to TRBJ2-3; a weak D match, TRBD2 (5 bases). The V gene's germline CDR1 is SGHDN and CDR2 FVKESK. The CDR3 loop spans 19 amino acids. V shed 2 bases and J shed 6 bases, with 27 bases lying between them. CDR3 nucleotide sequence: TGTGCCAGCAGCCAATCGCCGATTAGCGCACGCCCATGGCCCGATACGCAGTATTTT. Protein sequence: CASSQSPISARPWPDTQYF.

J is TRBJ2-1 and V is TRBV11-2; D is possibly TRBD1 (6 bases). CDR1 and CDR2 (germline): SGHAT, FQNNGV. V gave up 6 bases and J gave up 7 bases, with 19 bases separating them. The CDR3 runs 15 residues. Written as DNA, the CDR3 is TGTGCCAGCAGGGGGCTACAGGGCGATGGGAATGAGCAGTTCTTC. Its protein product is CASRGLQGDGNEQFF.

V is TRBV30 and J is TRBJ2-3; no firm D call. CDR3 length equals 14 residues. Trimming removed 0 bases at V and 0 bases at J, with 7 bases between. Germline CDR1 GTSNPN, CDR2 SVGIG (reference sequence). This CDR3 is CAWSVARSTDTQYF. Written as DNA, the CDR3 is TGTGCCTGGAGTGTAGCCAGGAGCACAGATACGCAGTATTTT.

This clone was seen a handful of times. V usage is TRBV27 and J usage is TRBJ2-1, with 9 bases that match TRBD2. Germline CDR1 MNHEY, CDR2 SMNVEV (reference sequence). Trimming at V came to 10 bases and at J to 9 bases, leaving 16 bases not matched to a gene. This CDR3 has 15 residues. The chain's CDR3 is CATRVGGGGYGEQFF. CDR3 nucleotides: TGTGCCACCAGAGTGGGCGGGGGGGGGTACGGTGAGCAGTTCTTC.

The chain joins TRBV7-2 to TRBJ2-2; maybe TRBD2 (5 bases). The ends were cut back, 6 bases at V and 1 base at J, with 6 bases in the middle. CDR1 and CDR2 (germline): SGHTA, FQGNSA. CDR3 length: 13 residues. CDR3 nucleotide sequence: TGTGCCAGCAGACTAGGGAACACCGGGGAGCTGTTTTTT. It codes for CASRLGNTGELFF. The variable domain in full, with the rest retrieved from reference TRBV7-2 and TRBJ2-2, is GAGVSQSPSNKVTEKGKDVELRCDPISGHTALYWYRQSLGQGLEFLIYFQGNSAPDKSGLPSDRFSAERTGGSVSTLTIQRTQQEDSAVYLCASRLGNTGELFFGEGSRLTVL.

This clone showed up just once. This rearrangement joins TRBV9 to TRBJ1-1, with 7 bases fitting TRBD1. The CDR3 sequence is 13 residues long. Germline assignment: CDR1 SGDLS and CDR2 YYNGEE. Trimming cost V 4 bases and J 5 bases; bases outside gene matches: 5. The CDR3 bases are TGTGCCAGCAGCTCGGGACAGCGGACTGAAGCTTTCTTT. This encodes CASSSGQRTEAFF. The full variable domain, completed using reference TRBV9 and TRBJ1-1, is DSGVTQTPKHLITATGQRVTLRCSPRSGDLSVYWYQQSLDQGLQFLIQYYNGEERAKGNILERFSAQQFPDLHSELNLSSLELGDSALYFCASSSGQRTEAFFGQGTRLTVV.

The J gene is TRBJ1-1, the V gene TRBV6-5; a weak D match, TRBD1 (5 bases). The germline CDR1 and CDR2 sequences are MNHEY and SVGAGI. The CDR3 length is 13 residues. The ends were cut back, 2 bases at V and 5 bases at J, with 9 bases in the middle. DNA for the CDR3: TGTGCCAGCAGTTACGGACCAGGGACTGAAGCTTTCTTT. Its protein product is CASSYGPGTEAFF.

This rearrangement joins TRBV30 to TRBJ2-1; TRBD2 is a possible D gene (7 bases). Trimming took 3 bases from V and 7 from J, leaving 13 bases between them. Germline CDR1 GTSNPN, CDR2 SVGIG (reference sequence). The CDR3 runs 13 residues. The CDR3 nucleotides are TGTGCCTGGAGCATAGGGGGGGGAAATGAGCAGTTCTTC. Translated: CAWSIGGGNEQFF. The full variable domain, with the rest looked up from reference TRBV30 and TRBJ2-1, is SQTIHQWPATLVQPVGSPLSLECTVEGTSNPNLYWYRQAAGRGLQLLFYSVGIGQISSEVPQNLSASRPQDRQFILSSKKLLLSDSGFYLCAWSIGGGNEQFFGPGTRLTVL.

This sequence joins TRBV27 and TRBJ2-2; tentatively, D is TRBD1 (6 bases). Looked up from germline, CDR1 is MNHEY and CDR2 is SMNVEV (reference sequence). The CDR3 length is 13 residues. Trimming stripped 7 bases from V and 7 bases from J, with 13 bases between. The CDR3, as DNA: TGTGCCAGCACCAACAGGGCTGGCGGGGAGCTGTTTTTT. It is translated as CASTNRAGGELFF.

The V call is TRBV25-1, the J call TRBJ2-7; D is perhaps TRBD1 (5 bases). The CDR3 is 14 residues long. The germline CDR1 and CDR2 sequences are MGHDK and SYGVNS. V lost 0 bases and J 5 bases, leaving 11 bases between the germline ends. The CDR3 spells CASSEYRTNDEQYF. In nucleotides, the CDR3 is TGTGCCAGCAGTGAATATCGGACAAACGACGAGCAGTACTTC.

V is TRBV21-1 and J is TRBJ2-7; TRBD2 was called by the table and not checked on the DNA. TRBV21-1 is reported as a pseudogene. This CDR3 contains 14 residues. The CDR3 sequence is CASSKEEGYYEQYF. The CDR3 nucleotides read TGTGCCAGCAGCAAAGAGGAGGGCTACTACGAGCAGTACTTC.

The rearrangement uses TRBV7-2 and TRBJ2-7; 9 nucleotides match TRBD1. The CDR3 has 18 amino acids. Germline loops: CDR1 SGHTA, CDR2 FQGNSA. The ends lost 1 base at V and 0 bases at J; junction bases unmatched: 10. The CDR3 is CASSLVLGTGGSSYEQYF. The DNA of the CDR3 is TGTGCCAGCAGCTTAGTTCTCGGTACAGGGGGCAGCTCCTACGAGCAGTACTTC.